The 10 T cell receptor beta chains in this list originate from one sample, sequenced in a study of vaccination and CD4 T cells after COVID-19. Sample time point: late sampling 161 to 241 days after vaccination in a few convalescent patients. The treatment was: roughly 10-day PBMC culture with coronavirus spike peptide pools or control peptides (ViraFEST assay). Cultured CD4+ T cells had their DNA profiled by the Oncomine TCR Beta short-read assay. MiXCR, run by TCRdb on the PCR reads, gives a single entry per CDR3 protein. The sample records about 25,000 distinct CDR3 sequences, around 33% being singletons. For these TCRs, the target antigens are not known. The starting material was CD4+ T cells from blood, cultured in vitro, obtained about 7 months after SARS-CoV-2 vaccination. The receptors originated from a human donor who had recovered from COVID-19.

The chain has TRBV28 and TRBJ2-7, with D perhaps TRBD2 (5 bases). CDR3 length: 18 amino acids. Germline lookup yields CDR1 MDHEN and CDR2 SYDVKM. The V and J ends lost 6 bases and 3 bases respectively, with 27 bases between them. In DNA form, the CDR3 reads TGTGCCAGCAGCCGAGGGTGGATCAGGAGCCCACAATTCTACGAGCAGTACTTC. Translation gives CASSRGWIRSPQFYEQYF.

The table lists this clonotype with a few counts. The chain uses TRBV2 and TRBJ1-1; D perhaps matches TRBD1 (5 bases). This CDR3 contains 14 residues. Trimming took 4 bases from V and 3 from J, leaving 12 bases between them. Germline V gives CDR1 SNHLY, CDR2 FYNNEI. In nucleotides, the CDR3 is TGTGCCAGCAGTGGACGGGTCAGGGACACTGAAGCTTTCTTT. Its protein is CASSGRVRDTEAFF.

The chain has TRBV20-1 and TRBJ2-7, with D uncertain. V was cut by 0 bases and J by 1 base, with 7 bases left in between. The CDR3 covers 13 residues. Looked up from germline, CDR1 is DFQATT and CDR2 is SNEGSKA (reference sequence). The CDR3 loop is CSARDQGSYEQYF. The CDR3 nucleotides read TGCAGTGCTAGAGATCAAGGATCCTACGAGCAGTACTTC.

This chain connects TRBV5-8 to TRBJ2-5; 10 bases fit TRBD1. The length of the CDR3 is 16 residues. CDR1 is SGHTS, CDR2 YDEGEE, per germline. Unmatched junction bases numbered 3, after V lost 0 bases and J lost 1 base. The CDR3 bases are TGTGCCAGCAGCTTGGGTGGGACAGGGGCCCAAGAGACCCAGTACTTC. This codes for CASSLGGTGAQETQYF.

This clonotype was counted a few times. The chain uses TRBV7-9 and TRBJ2-5; TRBD2 matches 7 bases. Per germline, CDR1 SEHNR and CDR2 FQNEAQ (reference sequence). After removal of 5 bases from V and 7 bases from J, the junction contained 13 bases not matched to a gene. This CDR3 comprises 15 residues. The CDR3 sequence is CASSIPLGGTGTQYF. As DNA, the CDR3 is TGTGCCAGCAGCATCCCTCTGGGGGGGACGGGGACCCAGTACTTC.

This clonotype was seen a handful of times. V is TRBV7-6 and J is TRBJ2-3; 9 bases map to TRBD1. This CDR3 has 15 amino acids. Trimming removed 4 bases from V and 9 bases from J; junction bases left unmatched: 11. The V gene's germline CDR1 is SGHVS and CDR2 FNYEAQ. The CDR3 region has the DNA TGTGCCAGCAGCTCAGGACAGGGGCCTCCCGGCACGCAGTATTTT. As protein: CASSSGQGPPGTQYF. The variable domain in full, completed from reference TRBV7-6 and TRBJ2-3, reads GAGVSQSPRYKVTKRGQDVALRCDPISGHVSLYWYRQALGQGPEFLTYFNYEAQQDKSGLPNDRFSAERPEGSISTLTIQRTEQRDSAMYRCASSSGQGPPGTQYFGPGTRLTVL.

The chain carries TRBV4-1 and TRBJ1-1; D is uncertain. Trimming pared 3 bases from V and 4 bases from J, leaving 15 bases between. The germline gives CDR1 MGHRA, CDR2 YSYEKL. The CDR3 covers 15 residues. CDR3 coding DNA: TGCGCCAGCAGCCAGGACCCCAGTCGGAGCACTGAAGCTTTCTTT. It yields the protein CASSQDPSRSTEAFF.

V usage is TRBV7-8 and J usage is TRBJ1-5; tentatively, D is TRBD1 (5 bases). From germline, CDR1 is SGHVS and CDR2 FQNEAQ. V dropped 1 base and J dropped 7 bases, with 11 bases sitting between them. This CDR3 contains 14 residues. The CDR3 spells CASSLGAGRQPQHF. CDR3 bases: TGTGCCAGCAGCTTAGGGGCAGGGCGGCAGCCCCAGCATTTT.

CDR3 sequence reads: CATSRGRDEQYF. CDR3 coding DNA: TGTGCCACCAGCAGAGGCAGGGACGAGCAGTACTTC. The V and J genes are TRBV15 and TRBJ2-7; possible D gene TRBD1, 5 bases. Germline-derived CDR1 and CDR2 are LNHNV and YYDKDF (reference sequence). CDR3 length: 12 residues. V gave up 1 base and J gave up 5 bases, with 6 bases separating them.

The V and J genes are TRBV20-1 and TRBJ2-5, with 11 bases that match TRBD2. This CDR3 comprises 15 residues. The V gene end was trimmed by 3 bases and the J gene end by 4 bases; junction bases not matched to a gene: 7. The germline V gene encodes CDR1 DFQATT and CDR2 SNEGSKA (reference sequence). In DNA form, the CDR3 reads TGCAGTGCTAGTACTAGCGGGAGTCGGTCAGAGACCCAGTACTTC. Its translation: CSASTSGSRSETQYF.